Sequencing of this T cell receptor beta chain was carried out in a study of T cell repertoires in cytomegalovirus infection. The overall study: Public TCR beta signatures marked donors with CMV infection and the matching HLA.

The ends lost 7 bases at V and 4 bases at J; junction bases unmatched: 8. This CDR3 spans 15 amino acids. CDR1 SNHLY and CDR2 FYNNEI come from the germline V gene. This clonotype occurred a few times. What it recognizes is unknown. TCRdb fed the reads into MiXCR, producing one record per CDR3 protein. This sample yields hundreds of thousands of distinct CDR3 sequences, of which approximately 32% are seen a single time; roughly 12% belongs to the top ten. The sample consisted of cultured CD8+ T cells from PBMCs, taken from culture after CMV antigen stimulation. The clonotype originates from a human donor in good health (CMV status not recorded). Some clones in this sample may be carry-over from other donors' samples. The J gene is TRBJ2-1, the V gene TRBV2; TRBD2 matches at 9 bases. This CDR3 reads CASTGPSGKYNEQFF. CDR3 bases: TGTGCCAGCACCGGGCCTAGCGGGAAATACAATGAGCAGTTCTTC.